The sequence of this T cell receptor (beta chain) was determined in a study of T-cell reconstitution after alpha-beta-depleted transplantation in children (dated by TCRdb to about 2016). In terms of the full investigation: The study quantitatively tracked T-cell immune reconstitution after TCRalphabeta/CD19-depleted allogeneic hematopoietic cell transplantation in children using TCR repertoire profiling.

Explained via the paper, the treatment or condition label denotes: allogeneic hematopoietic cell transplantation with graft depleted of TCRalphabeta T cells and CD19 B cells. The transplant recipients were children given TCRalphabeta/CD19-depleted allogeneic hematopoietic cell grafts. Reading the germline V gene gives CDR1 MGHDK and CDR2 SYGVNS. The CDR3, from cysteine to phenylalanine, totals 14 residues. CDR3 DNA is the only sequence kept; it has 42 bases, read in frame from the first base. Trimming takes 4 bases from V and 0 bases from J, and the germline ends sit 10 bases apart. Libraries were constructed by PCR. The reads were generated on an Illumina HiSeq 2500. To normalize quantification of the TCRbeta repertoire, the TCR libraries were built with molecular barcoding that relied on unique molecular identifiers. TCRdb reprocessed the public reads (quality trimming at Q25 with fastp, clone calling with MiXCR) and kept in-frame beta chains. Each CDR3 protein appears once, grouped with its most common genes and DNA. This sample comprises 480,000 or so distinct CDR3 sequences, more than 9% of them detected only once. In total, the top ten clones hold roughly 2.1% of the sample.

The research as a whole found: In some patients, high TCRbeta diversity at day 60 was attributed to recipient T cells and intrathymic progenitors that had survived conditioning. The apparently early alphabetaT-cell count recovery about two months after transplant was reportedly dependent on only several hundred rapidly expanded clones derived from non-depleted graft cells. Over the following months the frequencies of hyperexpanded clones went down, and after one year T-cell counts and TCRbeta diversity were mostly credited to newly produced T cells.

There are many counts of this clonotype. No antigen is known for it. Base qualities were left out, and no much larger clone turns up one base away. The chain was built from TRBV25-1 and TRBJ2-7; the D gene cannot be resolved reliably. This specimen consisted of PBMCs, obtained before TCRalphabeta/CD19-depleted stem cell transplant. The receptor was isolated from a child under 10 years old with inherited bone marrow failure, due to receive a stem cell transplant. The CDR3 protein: CASSGARSSYEQYF. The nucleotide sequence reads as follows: TGTGCCAGCAGTGGGGCCAGGAGCTCCTACGAGCAGTACTTC.